The rows below give T cell receptor beta chains drawn from one sample of a study of monozygotic twins with inflammatory bowel disease. TCRdb reprocessed the 5' RACE reads, with one entry per CDR3 protein and no DNA. The listing contains just over 300,000 distinct CDR3 sequences. Sequencing was carried out using blood. These receptors were obtained from a human donor with ulcerative colitis or Crohn's disease, or a healthy co-twin of an affected twin (not recorded which). CDR3s include the opening cysteine and the closing phenylalanine or tryptophan.

j_gene | v_gene | len | CDR3aa
TRBJ1-6 | TRBV4-2 | 16 | CASSQDVQGGNSPLHF
TRBJ2-5 | TRBV5-4 | 13 | CASSWDRGETQYF
TRBJ1-5 | TRBV9 | 15 | CASSAGRGINQPQHF
TRBJ1-5 | TRBV7-2 | 11 | CASSSLGPQHF
TRBJ2-1 | TRBV10-3 | 16 | CAIASTAVKPYNEQFF
TRBJ2-4 | TRBV20-1 | 16 | CSAEPGQGVAKNIQYF
TRBJ1-1 | TRBV15 | 16 | CATSRDTGGWNTEAFF
TRBJ2-4 | TRBV29-1 | 11 | CSVGRQNIQYF
TRBJ2-5 | TRBV19 | 13 | CASSIDLEETQYF
TRBJ2-1 | TRBV15 | 16 | CATSSLAGAASDEQFF
TRBJ2-3 | TRBV18 | 15 | CASSPKTTDTDTQYF
TRBJ2-7 | TRBV27 | 14 | CASSPGQGFYEQYF
TRBJ2-5 | TRBV20-1 | 15 | CSASDPRDPVETQYF
TRBJ1-2 | TRBV30 | 13 | CAWSRDGYYGYTF
TRBJ2-4 | TRBV20-1 | 16 | CSASLGGHLAKNIQYF
TRBJ2-1 | TRBV7-3 | 15 | CASSATGYSYNEQFF
TRBJ1-5 | TRBV7-9 | 15 | CASSRDTISNQPQHF
TRBJ1-2 | TRBV19 | 16 | CASSIYGISLSDGYTF
TRBJ2-5 | TRBV18 | 15 | CASSPPAQPRETQYF
TRBJ1-6 | TRBV7-2 | 14 | CASSPQGYNSPLHF
TRBJ1-4 | TRBV6-5 | 13 | CASGITGYKKLFF
TRBJ2-7 | TRBV5-4 | 15 | CASSQVGGGAYEQYF
TRBJ1-1 | TRBV14 | 16 | CASSQWGTFLNTEAFF
TRBJ2-7 | TRBV7-2 | 14 | CASKTGRGDDEQYF
TRBJ2-7 | TRBV7-2 | 13 | CASSLETPYEQYF
TRBJ2-1 | TRBV10-3 | 13 | CAINRDSYNEQFF
TRBJ2-5 | TRBV29-1 | 16 | CSVEDVVRELQETQYF
TRBJ2-3 | TRBV12-3/TRBV12-4 | 15 | CASSLGGPDTDTQYF
TRBJ1-2 | TRBV5-4 | 14 | CASSLDTAARSYTF
TRBJ2-7 | TRBV30 | 13 | CACHQGLAGGQYF
TRBJ2-7 | TRBV28 | 11 | CASMWGYEQYF
TRBJ1-5 | TRBV20-1 | 17 | CSARSMGRGLRNQPQHF
TRBJ2-2 | TRBV12-3/TRBV12-4 | 19 | CASTYGAGGSGANTGELFF
TRBJ2-1 | TRBV3-1 | 15 | CASSQVGGTYNEQFF
TRBJ2-1 | TRBV6-2/TRBV6-3 | 18 | CASSYRGTISGNYNEQFF
TRBJ2-5 | TRBV7-8 | 14 | CASSVRGRQETQYF
TRBJ1-6 | TRBV5-1 | 14 | CASSFVEGHSPLHF
TRBJ2-2 | TRBV9 | 14 | CASSAGLSAGELFF
TRBJ1-5 | TRBV20-1 | 16 | CSARGSVGQGGGTQHF
TRBJ1-1 | TRBV6-2/TRBV6-3 | 12 | CASTQTWTEAFF
TRBJ2-1 | TRBV27 | 20 | CASSTIPGLAGRGSYNEQFF
TRBJ1-1 | TRBV20-1 | 11 | CSASTEVKAFF
TRBJ1-3 | TRBV6-1 | 15 | CASQTRTGSGNTIYF
TRBJ1-1 | TRBV3-1 | 15 | CASSQAGGGNTEAFF
TRBJ2-1 | TRBV7-2 | 16 | CASSLVFGSGGNEQFF
TRBJ2-3 | TRBV9 | 15 | CASSGDTGLTDTQYF
TRBJ2-7 | TRBV7-2 | 17 | CASSPGWRGQRSYEQYF
TRBJ2-7 | TRBV9 | 15 | CASSVETRYPYEQYF
TRBJ2-1 | TRBV20-1 | 15 | CSARARREGSDEQFF
TRBJ2-7 | TRBV6-2/TRBV6-3 | 13 | CASSGGLAYEQYF
TRBJ2-2 | TRBV12-3/TRBV12-4 | 12 | CASSLVVGELFF
TRBJ2-7 | TRBV3-1 | 13 | CASSHGNRDASDF
TRBJ2-7 | TRBV5-1 | 15 | CASSLDGAATYEQYF
TRBJ2-5 | TRBV12-3/TRBV12-4 | 16 | CASSLTSGRAAETQYF
TRBJ2-3 | TRBV5-6 | 16 | CASSHQAGLLRDTQYF
TRBJ2-3 | TRBV24-1 | 17 | CATSDESGGRYTDTQYF
TRBJ1-6 | TRBV4-1 | 13 | CASSGSDNSPLHF